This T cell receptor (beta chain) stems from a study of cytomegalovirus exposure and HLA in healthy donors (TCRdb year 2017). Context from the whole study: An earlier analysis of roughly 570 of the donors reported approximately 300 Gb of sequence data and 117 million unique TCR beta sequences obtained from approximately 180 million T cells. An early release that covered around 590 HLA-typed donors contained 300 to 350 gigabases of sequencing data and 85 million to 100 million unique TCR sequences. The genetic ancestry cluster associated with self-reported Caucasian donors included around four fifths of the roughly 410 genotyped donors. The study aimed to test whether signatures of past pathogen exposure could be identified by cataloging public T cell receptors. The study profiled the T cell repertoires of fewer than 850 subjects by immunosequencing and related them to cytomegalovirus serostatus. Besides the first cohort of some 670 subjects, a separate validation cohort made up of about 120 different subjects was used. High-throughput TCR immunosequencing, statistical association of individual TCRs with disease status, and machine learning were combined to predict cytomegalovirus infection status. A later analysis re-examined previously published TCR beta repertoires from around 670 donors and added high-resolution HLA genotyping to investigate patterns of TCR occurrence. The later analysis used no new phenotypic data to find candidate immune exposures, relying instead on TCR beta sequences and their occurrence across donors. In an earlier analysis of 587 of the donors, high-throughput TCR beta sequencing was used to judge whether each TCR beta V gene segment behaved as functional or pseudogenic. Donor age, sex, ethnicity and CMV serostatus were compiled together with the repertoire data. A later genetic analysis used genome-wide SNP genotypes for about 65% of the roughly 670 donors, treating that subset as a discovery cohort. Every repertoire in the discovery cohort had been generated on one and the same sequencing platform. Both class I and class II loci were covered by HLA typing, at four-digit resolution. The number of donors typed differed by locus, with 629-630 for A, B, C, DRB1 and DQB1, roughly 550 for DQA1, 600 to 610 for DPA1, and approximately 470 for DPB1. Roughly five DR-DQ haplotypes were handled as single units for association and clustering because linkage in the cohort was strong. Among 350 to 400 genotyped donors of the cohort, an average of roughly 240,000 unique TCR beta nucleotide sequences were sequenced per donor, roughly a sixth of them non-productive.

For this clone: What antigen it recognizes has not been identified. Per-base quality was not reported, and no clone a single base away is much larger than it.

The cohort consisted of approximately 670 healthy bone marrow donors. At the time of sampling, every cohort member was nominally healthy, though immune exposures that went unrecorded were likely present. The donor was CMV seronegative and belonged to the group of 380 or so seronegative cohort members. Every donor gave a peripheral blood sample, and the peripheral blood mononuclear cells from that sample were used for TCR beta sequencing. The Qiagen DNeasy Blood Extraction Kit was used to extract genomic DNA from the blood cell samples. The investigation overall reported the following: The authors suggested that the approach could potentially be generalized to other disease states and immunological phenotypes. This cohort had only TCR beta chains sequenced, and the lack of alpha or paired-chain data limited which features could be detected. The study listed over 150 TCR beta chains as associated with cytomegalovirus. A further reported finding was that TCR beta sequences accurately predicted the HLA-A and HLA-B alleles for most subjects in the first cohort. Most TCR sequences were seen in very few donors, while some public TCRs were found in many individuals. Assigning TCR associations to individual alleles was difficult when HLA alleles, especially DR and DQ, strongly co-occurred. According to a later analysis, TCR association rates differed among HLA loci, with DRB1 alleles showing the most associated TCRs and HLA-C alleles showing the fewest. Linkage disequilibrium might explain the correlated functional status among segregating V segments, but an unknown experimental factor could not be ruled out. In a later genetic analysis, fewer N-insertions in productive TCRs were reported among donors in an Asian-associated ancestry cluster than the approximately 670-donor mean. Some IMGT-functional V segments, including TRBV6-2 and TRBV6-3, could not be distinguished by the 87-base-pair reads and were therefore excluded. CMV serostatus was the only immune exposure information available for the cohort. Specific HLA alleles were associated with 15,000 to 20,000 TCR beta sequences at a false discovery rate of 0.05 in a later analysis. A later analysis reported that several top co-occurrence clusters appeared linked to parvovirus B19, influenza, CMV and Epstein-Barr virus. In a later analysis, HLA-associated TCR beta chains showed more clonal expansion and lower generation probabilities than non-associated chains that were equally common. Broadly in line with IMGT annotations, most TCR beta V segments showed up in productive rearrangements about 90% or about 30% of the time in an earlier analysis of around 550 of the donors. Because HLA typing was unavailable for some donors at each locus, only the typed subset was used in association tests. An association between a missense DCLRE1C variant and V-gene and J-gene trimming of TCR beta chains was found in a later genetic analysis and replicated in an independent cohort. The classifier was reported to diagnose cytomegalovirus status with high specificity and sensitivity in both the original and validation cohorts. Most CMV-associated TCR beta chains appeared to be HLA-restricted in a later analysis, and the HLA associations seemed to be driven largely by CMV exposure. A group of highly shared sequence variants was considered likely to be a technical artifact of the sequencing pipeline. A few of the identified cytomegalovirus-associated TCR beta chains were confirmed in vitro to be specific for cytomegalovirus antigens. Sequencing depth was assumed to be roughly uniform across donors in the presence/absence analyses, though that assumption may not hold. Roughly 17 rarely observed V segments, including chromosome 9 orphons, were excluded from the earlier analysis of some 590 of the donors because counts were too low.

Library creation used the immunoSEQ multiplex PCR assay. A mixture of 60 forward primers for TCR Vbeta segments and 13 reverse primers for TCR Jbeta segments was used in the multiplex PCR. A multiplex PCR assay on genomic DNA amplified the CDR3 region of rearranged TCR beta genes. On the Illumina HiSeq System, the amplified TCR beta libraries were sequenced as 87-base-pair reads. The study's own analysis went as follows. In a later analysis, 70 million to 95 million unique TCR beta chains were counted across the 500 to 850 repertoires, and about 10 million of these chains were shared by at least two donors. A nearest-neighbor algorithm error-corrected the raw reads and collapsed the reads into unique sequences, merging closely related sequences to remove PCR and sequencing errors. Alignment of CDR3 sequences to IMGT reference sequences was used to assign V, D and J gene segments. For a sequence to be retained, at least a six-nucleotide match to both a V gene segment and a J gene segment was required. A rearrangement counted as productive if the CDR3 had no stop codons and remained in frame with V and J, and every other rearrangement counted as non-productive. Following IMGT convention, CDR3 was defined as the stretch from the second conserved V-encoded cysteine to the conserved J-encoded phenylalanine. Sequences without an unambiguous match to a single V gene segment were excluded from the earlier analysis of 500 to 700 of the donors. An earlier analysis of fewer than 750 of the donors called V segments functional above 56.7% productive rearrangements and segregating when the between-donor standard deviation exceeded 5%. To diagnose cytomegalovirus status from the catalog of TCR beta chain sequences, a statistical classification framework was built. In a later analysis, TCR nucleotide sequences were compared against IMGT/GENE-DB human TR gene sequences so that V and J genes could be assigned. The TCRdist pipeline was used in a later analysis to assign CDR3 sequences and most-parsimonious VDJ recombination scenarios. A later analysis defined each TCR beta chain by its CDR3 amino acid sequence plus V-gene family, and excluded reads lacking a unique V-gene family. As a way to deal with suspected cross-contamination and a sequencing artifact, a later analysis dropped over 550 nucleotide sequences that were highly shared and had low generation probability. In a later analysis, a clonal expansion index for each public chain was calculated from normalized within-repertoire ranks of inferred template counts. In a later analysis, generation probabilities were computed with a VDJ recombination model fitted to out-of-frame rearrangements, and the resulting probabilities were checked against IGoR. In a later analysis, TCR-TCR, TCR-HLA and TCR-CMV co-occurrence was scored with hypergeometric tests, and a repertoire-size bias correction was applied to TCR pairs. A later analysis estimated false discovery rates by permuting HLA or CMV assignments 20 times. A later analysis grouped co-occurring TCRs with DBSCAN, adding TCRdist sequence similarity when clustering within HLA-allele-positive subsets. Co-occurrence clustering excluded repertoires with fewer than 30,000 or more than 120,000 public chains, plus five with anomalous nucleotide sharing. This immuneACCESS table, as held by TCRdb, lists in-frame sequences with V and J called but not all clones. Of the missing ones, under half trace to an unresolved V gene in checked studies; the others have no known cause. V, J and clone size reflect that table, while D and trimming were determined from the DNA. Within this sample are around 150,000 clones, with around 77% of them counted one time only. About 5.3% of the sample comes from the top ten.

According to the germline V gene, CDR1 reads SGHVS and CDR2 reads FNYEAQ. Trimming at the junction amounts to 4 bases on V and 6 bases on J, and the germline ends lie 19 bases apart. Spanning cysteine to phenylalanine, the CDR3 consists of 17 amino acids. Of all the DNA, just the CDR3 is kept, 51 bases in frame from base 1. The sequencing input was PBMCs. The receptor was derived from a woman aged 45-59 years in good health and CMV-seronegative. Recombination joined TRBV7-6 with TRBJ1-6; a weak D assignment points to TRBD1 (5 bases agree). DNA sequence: TGTGCCAGCAGCTCGGACCCTCAGGGAATCGGTAATTCACCCCTCCACTTT. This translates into CASSSDPQGIGNSPLHF. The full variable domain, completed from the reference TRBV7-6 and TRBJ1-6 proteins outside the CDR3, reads GAGVSQSPRYKVTKRGQDVALRCDPISGHVSLYWYRQALGQGPEFLTYFNYEAQQDKSGLPNDRFSAERPEGSISTLTIQRTEQRDSAMYRCASSSDPQGIGNSPLHFGNGTRLTVT.